A selection of T cell receptor beta chains follows, all from one sample in a study of early T cells in non-severe SARS-CoV-2 infection. Using its own MiXCR run on the 5' RACE reads, TCRdb lists one record per CDR3 protein. Of about 52,000 distinct CDR3 sequences listed, approximately 11% are singletons. Sequencing was performed on whole blood. All receptors come from an adult who was a healthcare worker with PCR-confirmed SARS-CoV-2 infection or an uninfected control (not recorded which). CDR3s include the opening cysteine and the closing phenylalanine or tryptophan. A D gene is named only where the DNA matches it firmly. Expanded clones get a size class; other rows say once, few or many, or leave the size out.

clone size	V gene	CDR3 length	D gene	J gene	CDR3 protein	CDR3 DNA
.	TRBV13	15	TRBD2	TRBJ2-7	CASSLEAGGRLEQYF	TGTGCCAGCAGCTTAGAAGCGGGAGGGAGGCTCGAGCAGTACTTC
.	TRBV7-9	16	.	TRBJ2-3	CASSLGLVGDTDTQYF	TGTGCCAGCAGCTTAGGACTTGTGGGCGACACAGATACGCAGTATTTT
many	TRBV4-1	17	.	TRBJ1-1	CASSQDSWGAQGTEAFF	TGCGCCAGCAGCCAAGATAGTTGGGGGGCCCAAGGCACTGAAGCTTTCTTT
.	TRBV2	14	TRBD1	TRBJ1-6	CASSVQGTNSPLHF	TGTGCCAGCAGTGTACAGGGGACGAATTCACCCCTCCACTTT
.	TRBV7-2	12	TRBD1	TRBJ2-4	CASSFGQGVLYF	TGTGCCAGCAGCTTTGGACAGGGGGTTCTTTACTTC
many	TRBV28	16	TRBD2	TRBJ2-1	CASHPLAGSGNNEQFF	TGTGCCAGCCACCCCTTAGCGGGATCGGGGAACAATGAGCAGTTCTTC
few	TRBV2	13	TRBD2	TRBJ2-5	CAFSTGGGTAQYF	TGTGCCTTTAGTACGGGGGGAGGCACGGCCCAGTACTTC
few	TRBV2	14	.	TRBJ2-2	CASTVQGSSGELFF	TGTGCCAGCACCGTCCAGGGAAGTTCCGGGGAGCTGTTTTTT
few	TRBV5-6	15	.	TRBJ2-1	CASSVTSIGVNEQFF	TGTGCCAGCAGCGTTACTAGCATTGGGGTCAATGAGCAGTTCTTC
few	TRBV12-3/TRBV12-4	13	TRBD1	TRBJ1-1	CASSWGQGLSWGF	TGTGCCAGCAGTTGGGGACAGGGGCTGTCTTGGGGCTTT
.	TRBV7-2	14	.	TRBJ2-7	CASSSGTGTYEQYF	TGTGCCAGCAGCTCCGGGACGGGGACCTACGAGCAGTACTTC
few	TRBV19	17	TRBD1	TRBJ1-5	CASSPTPGQLSNQPQHF	TGTGCCAGTAGTCCGACACCGGGACAGCTAAGCAATCAGCCCCAGCATTTT
.	TRBV6-2/TRBV6-3	13	.	TRBJ2-7	CASSFDASEEQYF	TGTGCCAGCAGTTTCGACGCGTCCGAGGAGCAGTACTTC
many	TRBV6-2/TRBV6-3	12	.	TRBJ2-7	CASREEMYEQYF	TGTGCCAGCAGGGAGGAAATGTACGAGCAGTACTTC
few	TRBV11-2	15	.	TRBJ1-2	CASSLLRGAAGGYTF	TGTGCCAGCAGCTTATTGCGGGGTGCAGCAGGTGGCTACACCTTC
.	TRBV18	16	TRBD2	TRBJ2-3	CASSPLAGGFEDTQYF	TGTGCCAGCTCACCTCTAGCGGGGGGGTTTGAAGATACGCAGTATTTT
.	TRBV7-9	16	.	TRBJ2-1	CASSRPDSPLPNEQFF	TGTGCCAGCAGCCGTCCGGACTCTCCATTACCTAATGAGCAGTTCTTC
many	TRBV20-1	13	.	TRBJ2-3	CSASAGLLGTQYF	TGCAGTGCTTCGGCGGGGCTTCTCGGTACGCAGTATTTT
few	TRBV7-3	16	TRBD2	TRBJ2-1	CASSLIAGLSYNEQFF	TGTGCCAGCAGCTTAATAGCGGGGCTATCCTACAATGAGCAGTTCTTC
.	TRBV29-1	11	.	TRBJ2-1	CSLTRGNEQFF	TGCAGCCTGACCAGGGGCAATGAGCAGTTCTTC
few	TRBV18	17	TRBD1	TRBJ1-5	CASSPPGTAPSNQPQHF	TGTGCCAGCTCACCACCCGGGACAGCCCCGAGCAATCAGCCCCAGCATTTT
.	TRBV7-2	16	TRBD2	TRBJ2-7	CASSRGTSGSPYEQYF	TGTGCCAGCAGCCGGGGGACTAGCGGGAGCCCCTACGAGCAGTACTTC
few	TRBV6-2/TRBV6-3	12	TRBD2	TRBJ2-7	CASKRGGGEQYF	TGTGCCAGCAAGCGGGGCGGTGGCGAGCAGTACTTC
many	TRBV28	13	.	TRBJ2-3	CASSIQSPDTQYF	TGTGCCAGCAGTATCCAGAGTCCCGATACGCAGTATTTT
.	TRBV29-1	15	TRBD2	TRBJ2-5	CSVVEAGGRQETQYF	TGCAGCGTTGTAGAAGCGGGAGGCCGACAAGAGACCCAGTACTTC
many	TRBV29-1	9	.	TRBJ1-1	CSVEGVAFF	TGCAGCGTTGAAGGGGTAGCTTTCTTT
.	TRBV2	11	.	TRBJ2-5	CASGLEETQYF	TGTGCCAGCGGTTTGGAGGAGACCCAGTACTTC
many	TRBV15	14	.	TRBJ2-1	CATKLGVAGNEQFF	TGTGCCACCAAACTCGGGGTAGCTGGGAATGAGCAGTTCTTC
.	TRBV19	16	TRBD1	TRBJ2-2	CASSLGTGANTGELFF	TGTGCCAGTAGTCTCGGGACAGGGGCGAACACCGGGGAGCTGTTTTTT
many	TRBV7-2	14	TRBD2	TRBJ2-7	CASLRELAGAEQYF	TGTGCCAGCTTGAGAGAACTAGCGGGAGCCGAGCAGTACTTC
many	TRBV5-1	15	TRBD1	TRBJ2-2	CASSLVGQGNGELFF	TGCGCCAGCAGCTTGGTTGGACAGGGGAACGGGGAGCTGTTTTTT
many	TRBV29-1	12	.	TRBJ2-5	CSARWGQETQYF	TGCAGCGCTAGATGGGGCCAAGAGACCCAGTACTTC
.	TRBV9	12	TRBD1	TRBJ2-1	CASSPRQGEQFF	TGTGCCAGCAGCCCTCGACAGGGCGAGCAGTTCTTC
.	TRBV28	14	TRBD2	TRBJ2-7	CASSPIAGDYEQYF	TGTGCCAGCAGTCCCATAGCGGGAGACTACGAGCAGTACTTC
many	TRBV6-2/TRBV6-3	14	.	TRBJ1-5	CASSYEGGFQPQHF	TGTGCCAGCAGTTACGAGGGTGGGTTTCAGCCCCAGCATTTT
few	TRBV15	13	.	TRBJ2-7	CATSNDRSYEQYF	TGTGCCACCAGCAATGACAGGTCTTACGAGCAGTACTTC